The 2 T cell receptor beta chains reported below all come from one sample, sequenced in a study of blood T cell repertoires in COVID-19. Method: immunoSEQ multiplex PCR; TCRdb's copy keeps in-frame clones and lacks some. Of approximately 300,000 clones listed, 80% to 95% are singletons. The sample comprised peripheral blood. The source is a woman in her 30s with COVID-19, enrolled during active disease.

V is TRBV5-1 and J is TRBJ2-2; the match to TRBD1 covers 10 bases. The CDR3 runs 15 residues. With 6 bases clipped from V and 3 bases from J, the junction kept 5 bases outside the gene matches. Germline values: CDR1 SGHRS, CDR2 YFSETQ. The CDR3 sequence is CASKVGTGDTGELFF. The CDR3 DNA reads as TGCGCCAGCAAAGTAGGGACAGGGGACACCGGGGAGCTGTTTTTT.

This clone came up once. This chain links TRBV27 with TRBJ1-2, with D possibly being TRBD1 (6 bases). Germline CDR1 MNHEY, CDR2 SMNVEV (reference sequence). V dropped 4 bases and J dropped 8 bases, with 17 bases sitting between them. The length of the CDR3 is 14 residues. CDR3: CASSSGTIYEGYTF. CDR3 nucleotides: TGTGCCAGCAGTTCCGGGACAATCTATGAGGGCTACACCTTC.